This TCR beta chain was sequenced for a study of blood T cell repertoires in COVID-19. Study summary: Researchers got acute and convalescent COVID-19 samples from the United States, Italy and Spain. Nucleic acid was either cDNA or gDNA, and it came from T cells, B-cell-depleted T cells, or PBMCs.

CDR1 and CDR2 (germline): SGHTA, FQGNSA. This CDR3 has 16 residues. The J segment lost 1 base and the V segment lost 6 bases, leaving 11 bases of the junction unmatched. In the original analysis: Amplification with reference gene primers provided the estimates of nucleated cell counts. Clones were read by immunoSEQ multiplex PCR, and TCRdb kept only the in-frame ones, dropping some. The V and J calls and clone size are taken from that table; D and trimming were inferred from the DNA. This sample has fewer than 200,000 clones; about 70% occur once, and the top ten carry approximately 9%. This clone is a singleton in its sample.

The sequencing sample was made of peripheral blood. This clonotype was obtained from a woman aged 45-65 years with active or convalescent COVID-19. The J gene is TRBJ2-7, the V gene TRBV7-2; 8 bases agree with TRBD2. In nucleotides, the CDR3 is TGTGCCAGCAGGGCTGGAGCGGGAGCCCGTTCCTACGAGCAGTACTTC. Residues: CASRAGAGARSYEQYF.